The 28 T cell receptor beta chains below all came from one sample that was sequenced in a study of beta chain features in type 1 diabetes. The entirety of the isolated RNA underwent reverse transcription, so expressed TCRB transcripts were sequenced. Sequenced by immunoSEQ multiplex PCR; TCRdb stores in-frame clones only, minus some. The table lists about 620,000 clones, 15% to 18% of them singletons. Sequenced: naive CD4+ T cells from blood. These receptors all stem from a man aged 18 to 30 in good health.

This chain links TRBV2 with TRBJ1-1; no reliable D call. Germline lookup yields CDR1 SNHLY and CDR2 FYNNEI. The CDR3 length is 11 residues. V lost 7 bases and J lost 2, with 5 bases in between. The CDR3, as DNA: TGTGCCAGCACGGACAACACTGAAGCTTTCTTT. It encodes CASTDNTEAFF.

The J gene is TRBJ1-2, the V gene TRBV7-8; D call uncertain. From germline, CDR1 is SGHVS and CDR2 FQNEAQ. The CDR3 contains 14 residues. V was clipped by 0 bases and J by 6 bases, with 11 bases between them. CDR3 bases: TGTGCCAGCAGCTTAGCGGGAGGGCTGCATGGCTACACCTTC. As protein: CASSLAGGLHGYTF.

V gene TRBV6-5 combines with J gene TRBJ2-3; D uncertain. Trimming stripped 8 bases from V and 1 base from J, with 7 bases between. The CDR3 runs 12 residues. Germline V CDR1 and CDR2: MNHEY, SVGAGI. The CDR3 loop is CASGSGTDTQYF. The DNA of the CDR3 is TGTGCCAGCGGATCGGGCACAGATACGCAGTATTTT.

This clone was seen a few times. The chain uses TRBV18 and TRBJ2-1, with D perhaps TRBD2 (6 bases). Germline CDR1 and CDR2: KGHSH and LQKENI. Deletions cut 0 bases from V and 8 bases from J, with 14 bases between. The CDR3 has 15 amino acids. The CDR3 loop is CASSPPRLANHEQFF. In DNA, the CDR3 is TGTGCCAGCTCACCACCTAGGCTAGCGAACCATGAGCAGTTCTTC.

This clone was seen more than once but under ten times. The V gene is TRBV2, the J gene TRBJ2-7; possible D gene TRBD2, 5 bases. V was pared by 2 bases and J by 5 bases, with 13 bases between. The germline V gene has CDR1 SNHLY and CDR2 FYNNEI. The CDR3 is 14 residues long. CDR3 DNA: TGTGCCAGCAGTGAAATCCTTAGCGTCAACGAGCAGTACTTC. Residues: CASSEILSVNEQYF.

CDR3 bases: TGTGCCATCAGTGAGGGCAGGGAGGGTTCTCTATATGGCTACACCTTC. Translating it yields CAISEGREGSLYGYTF. The genes are TRBV10-3 and TRBJ1-2; tentative D call: TRBD1 (5 bases). Trimming took 2 bases from V and 5 from J, leaving 18 bases between them. This CDR3 contains 16 residues. The germline CDR1 and CDR2 sequences are ENHRY and SYGVKD.

This chain connects TRBV18 to TRBJ1-3; D remains unclear. Germline assignment: CDR1 KGHSH and CDR2 LQKENI. The CDR3 is 16 residues long. V was trimmed by 1 base and J by 0 bases, leaving 10 bases between them. The CDR3 spells CASSPRAVVSGNTIYF. The CDR3 nucleotides are TGTGCCAGCTCACCACGTGCGGTTGTCTCTGGAAACACCATATATTTT.

This clone has just a few counts. V and J are TRBV6-5 and TRBJ1-2, with 9 bases identical to TRBD1. This CDR3 region has 15 residues. Per the germline V gene, CDR1 is MNHEY and CDR2 is SVGAGI. V dropped 7 bases and J dropped 4; count of bases not matched to a gene: 10. CDR3 protein: CASTAGQGLSYGYTF. In DNA, the CDR3 is TGTGCCAGCACTGCGGGACAGGGCCTTTCCTATGGCTACACCTTC.

Written as DNA, the CDR3 is TGTGCCAGTGCCCCGTTTAGGCCGAACACTGAAGCTTTCTTT. Protein: CASAPFRPNTEAFF. J is TRBJ1-1 and V is TRBV19; D is unresolved. CDR3 length: 14 residues. CDR1 and CDR2 (germline): LNHDA, SQIVND (reference sequence). Trimming stripped 8 bases from V and 1 base from J, with 14 bases between.

This clone was detected a few times. The J gene is TRBJ2-7, the V gene TRBV7-2, with D possibly called TRBD1 or TRBD2 (5 bases each). Germline-derived CDR1 and CDR2 are SGHTA and FQGNSA. This CDR3 has 15 amino acids. V was cut by 6 bases and J by 0 bases, with 15 bases left in between. CDR3: CASSLSSGPSYEQYF. The CDR3 nucleotides are TGTGCCAGCAGTCTATCGTCGGGACCCTCCTACGAGCAGTACTTC.

This clone was seen only a few times. The chain joins TRBV6-5 to TRBJ2-5, with 9 bases identical to TRBD1. The CDR3 has 15 amino acids. V gave up 7 bases and J gave up 5 bases; unmatched junction bases: 11. The germline CDR1 and CDR2 sequences are MNHEY and SVGAGI. CDR3 protein: CASKTPGQGSETQYF. The CDR3, as DNA: TGTGCCAGCAAGACCCCGGGACAGGGATCCGAGACCCAGTACTTC.

V and J are TRBV4-3 and TRBJ2-6; TRBD2 matches 9 bases. The ends lost 3 bases at V and 1 base at J; junction bases unmatched: 7. The CDR3 runs 18 residues. CDR1 is LGHNA, CDR2 YSLEER, per germline. CDR3 DNA: TGCGCCAGCAGCCAGGCCGGGACTAGCCTATCTGGGGCCAACGTCCTGACTTTC. Translated, it gives CASSQAGTSLSGANVLTF.

V and J are TRBV5-1 and TRBJ1-4; perhaps TRBD1 as D (5 bases). The V and J ends lost 4 bases and 7 bases respectively, with 17 bases between them. Germline CDR1 SGHRS, CDR2 YFSETQ. The length of the CDR3 is 15 residues. The CDR3 nucleotides read TGCGCCAGCAGCCGGGCCGACCCAAGGGGTGAAAAACTGTTTTTT. As protein: CASSRADPRGEKLFF.

The chain recombines TRBV10-3 with TRBJ1-1, with TRBD1 as a possible D gene (6 bases). V lost 6 bases and J 8 bases, leaving 10 bases between the germline ends. The CDR3 covers 11 residues. Germline CDR1 reads ENHRY; CDR2 reads SYGVKD. This chain's CDR3 is CAISLGQEAFF. DNA for the CDR3: TGTGCCATCAGCCTAGGACAGGAAGCTTTCTTT.

The table lists this clone with a few counts. The rearrangement links TRBV4-3 to TRBJ2-4; D unclear. Germline V gene sequence: CDR1 LGHNA, CDR2 YSLEER. V was cut by 0 bases and J by 1 base, with 7 bases left in between. The length of the CDR3 is 15 residues. This CDR3 reads CASSQDQGAKNIQYF. Here the CDR3 DNA reads TGCGCCAGCAGCCAAGATCAAGGTGCCAAAAACATTCAGTACTTC.

The chain carries TRBV9 and TRBJ2-2; 9 bases map to TRBD1. The ends lost 2 bases at V and 4 bases at J; junction bases unmatched: 6. The V gene's germline CDR1 is SGDLS and CDR2 YYNGEE. The CDR3 sequence is 16 residues long. DNA for the CDR3: TGTGCCAGCAGCGTGGTAGGACAGGGGTTCACCGGGGAGCTGTTTTTT. Its protein product is CASSVVGQGFTGELFF.

V is TRBV4-2 and J is TRBJ2-5; D may be TRBD2 (5 bases). V lost 1 base and J lost 4, with 10 bases in between. Germline V CDR1 and CDR2: LGHNA, YNFKEQ. The CDR3 loop spans 14 amino acids. CDR3 coding DNA: TGTGCCAGCAGCCAAGCCCAGAGGGTAGAGACCCAGTACTTC. This encodes CASSQAQRVETQYF.

This clone has a handful of counts. The rearrangement uses TRBV18 and TRBJ1-2; D ambiguous. Germline loops: CDR1 KGHSH, CDR2 LQKENI. The CDR3 extends over 11 amino acids. V was clipped by 6 bases and J by 8 bases, with 10 bases between them. The CDR3 protein is CASSALGGYTF. The CDR3 DNA sequence: TGTGCCAGCTCCGCTTTAGGGGGCTACACCTTC.

The J gene is TRBJ1-1, the V gene TRBV27, with D unclear. CDR1 is MNHEY and CDR2 is SMNVEV in the germline V gene (reference sequence). Trimming shortened V by 2 bases and J by 7 bases, and 11 bases separated the two germline ends. The CDR3 loop spans 13 amino acids. This CDR3 is CASSLTRRVEAFF. The DNA for the CDR3 is TGTGCCAGCAGTTTAACCCGCAGAGTTGAAGCTTTCTTT.

This clone was counted only a few times. This chain links TRBV21-1 with TRBJ2-4; TRBD2, the D gene given by the table, was not confirmed from the DNA. TRBV21-1 is designated a pseudogene. The CDR3 totals 16 residues. The CDR3 sequence: CATEVCLADTKNIQYF. In DNA form, the CDR3 reads TGTGCCACTGAGGTGTGCCTAGCGGACACCAAAAACATTCAGTACTTC.

The chain carries TRBV27 and TRBJ2-7; D perhaps matches TRBD2 (6 bases). This CDR3 contains 17 residues. Germline V gives CDR1 MNHEY, CDR2 SMNVEV (reference sequence). The V end was cut by 1 base, the J end by 1 base, with 17 bases between. The CDR3 region is CASSLLSGVGKSYEQYF. DNA for the CDR3: TGTGCCAGCAGTTTATTGTCGGGGGTCGGGAAGTCCTACGAGCAGTACTTC.

The chain couples TRBV30 to TRBJ1-2; tentative D call: TRBD1 (5 bases). CDR3 size: 11 residues. V lost 2 bases to trimming and J lost 9 bases, with 10 bases between them. Germline V gene lookup returns CDR1 GTSNPN and CDR2 SVGIG (reference sequence). CDR3: CAWSIGASYTF. The CDR3 nucleotides read TGTGCCTGGAGTATAGGGGCAAGCTACACCTTC.

This clone turned up a few times. The chain joins TRBV7-9 to TRBJ2-3; perhaps TRBD1 as D (5 bases). The CDR3 covers 14 residues. The germline CDR1 and CDR2 sequences are SEHNR and FQNEAQ (reference sequence). The germline V and J ends were trimmed by 1 base and 6 bases, with 11 bases remaining between them. The CDR3 region is CASSLDQGSDTQYF. Here the CDR3 DNA reads TGTGCCAGCAGCTTAGATCAGGGTTCGGATACGCAGTATTTT.

The V call is TRBV30, the J call TRBJ2-2; D possibly matches TRBD1 or TRBD2 (5 bases each). The length of the CDR3 is 14 residues. V was shortened by 2 bases and J by 1 base, with 8 bases between the two germline ends. The germline V gene has CDR1 GTSNPN and CDR2 SVGIG (reference sequence). The DNA of the CDR3 is TGTGCCTGGAGTACGGGACGGAACACCGGGGAGCTGTTTTTT. This gives the protein CAWSTGRNTGELFF. The full variable domain, with the rest looked up from reference TRBV30 and TRBJ2-2, is SQTIHQWPATLVQPVGSPLSLECTVEGTSNPNLYWYRQAAGRGLQLLFYSVGIGQISSEVPQNLSASRPQDRQFILSSKKLLLSDSGFYLCAWSTGRNTGELFFGEGSRLTVL.

J is TRBJ2-1 and V is TRBV20-1, with D unclear. Looked up from germline, CDR1 is DFQATT and CDR2 is SNEGSKA (reference sequence). The CDR3 length is 11 residues. With 3 bases removed from V and 6 bases from J, the gap between germline ends came to 6 bases. The CDR3 reads CSASWPNEQFF. CDR3 in DNA: TGCAGTGCTAGTTGGCCCAATGAGCAGTTCTTC.

The chain has TRBV5-1 and TRBJ2-7; 9 positions match TRBD1. Per germline, CDR1 SGHRS and CDR2 YFSETQ. V shed 0 bases, J shed 5 bases, and the junction held 6 bases outside the gene matches. The CDR3 is made up of 15 amino acids. CDR3 residues: CASSLGLTGGDEQYF. CDR3 in DNA: TGCGCCAGCAGCTTGGGATTAACAGGGGGCGACGAGCAGTACTTC. The variable domain in full, with the rest retrieved from reference TRBV5-1 and TRBJ2-7, is KAGVTQTPRYLIKTRGQQVTLSCSPISGHRSVSWYQQTPGQGLQFLFEYFSETQRNKGNFPGRFSGRQFSNSRSEMNVSTLELGDSALYLCASSLGLTGGDEQYFGPGTRLTVT.

The CDR3 region is CASSVPGWGLRETQYF. The DNA of the CDR3 is TGTGCCAGCAGTGTACCCGGGTGGGGGTTACGGGAGACCCAGTACTTC. The chain couples TRBV28 to TRBJ2-5, with D possibly called TRBD1 or TRBD2 (5 bases each). CDR3 size: 16 residues. The germline CDR1 and CDR2 sequences are MDHEN and SYDVKM. V lost 5 bases and J 5 bases, leaving 21 bases between the germline ends. The variable domain in full, with the rest retrieved from reference TRBV28 and TRBJ2-5, is DVKVTQSSRYLVKRTGEKVFLECVQDMDHENMFWYRQDPGLGLRLIYFSYDVKMKEKGDIPEGYSVSREKKERFSLILESASTNQTSMYLCASSVPGWGLRETQYFGPGTRLLVL.

The chain uses TRBV19 and TRBJ1-5, with TRBD1 matching over 7 bases. Germline V gives CDR1 LNHDA, CDR2 SQIVND (reference sequence). This CDR3 contains 18 residues. Losses at the gene ends were 3 bases for V and 0 bases for J; bases not matched to a gene: 11. For the CDR3, the DNA is TGTGCCAGTAGTATCAACAGGGGAGGAACCTATAGCAATCAGCCCCAGCATTTT. Translated: CASSINRGGTYSNQPQHF.